The subject of this entry is one T cell receptor (beta chain). Its antigen is not yet known. Qualities for individual bases were not recorded, and no much larger clone is one base off. A cohort of 30 to 50 patients with surgically resected non-small-cell lung cancer, for whom both primary tumor and brain metastasis specimens were available, was included. This sample was included in a study of brain metastases from non-small cell lung cancer (dated by TCRdb to about 2019). Notes on the research overall: The immune microenvironment of paired resected primary tumors and brain metastases from non-small-cell lung cancer patients was profiled.

V loses 0 bases, J loses 0 bases, and the germline ends lie 12 bases apart. Taken from cysteine to phenylalanine, the CDR3 has 16 residues. Only the CDR3 DNA stays, 48 bases, in frame from base 1. CDR1 LGHDT and CDR2 YNNKEL are derived from the germline V gene (reference sequence). Library creation used the immunoSEQ multiplex PCR assay. Sequencing of the T-cell receptor beta chain repertoire was carried out together with a 770-gene immune expression panel. TCRdb took this table from immuneACCESS and kept in-frame rearrangements with V and J called. Such tables lack part of the clones; where checked against another copy, unresolved V genes explain under half of the gap, and the rest is unexplained. For this sample the table gives around 1,200 clones, of which roughly 89% were detected only once. The ten biggest clones cover approximately 6.8% of the sample.

This sequence uses TRBV3-1 (or the pseudogene TRBV3-2) and TRBJ2-7; the D gene is perhaps TRBD1 or TRBD2, as each covers 5 bases. This TCR derives from a donor aged 40 or over with non-small cell lung cancer. Sequencing was carried out using tumor-adjacent normal tissue. The base sequence is TGTGCCAGCAGCCAAGATCCCACCGGGGCCTCCTACGAGCAGTACTTC. The resulting protein is CASSQDPTGASYEQYF.